This note documents a single T cell receptor beta chain sequence. This clone showed up just once. Its recognized antigen is unknown. Base qualities are missing; no much larger clone stands one base away. The CDR3 sequence holds 14 residues, the cysteine and phenylalanine included. Just the 42-base CDR3 DNA is kept, in frame starting at base 1. CDR1 and CDR2, per the germline V gene, are MDHEN and SYDVKM. V is cut back by 4 bases and J by 2 bases, with 1 base in the junction unmatched. The entry originates in a study of B cell selection in AIRE deficiency (dated by TCRdb to 2018 to 2020). For the wider study: Researchers compared TCRbeta repertoires of sorted blood CD4+ conventional T cells and regulatory T cells in AIRE-deficient patients with those in healthy controls. The TCR-sequenced cohort comprised roughly five AIRE-deficient APECED patients and roughly five healthy control donors. Results and caveats for the whole study, not just this receptor: About 29% of Treg TCRbeta sequences shared among healthy donors appeared in patient Tconv cells, suggesting diversion of Treg-biased clones into the Tconv compartment. Shorter CDR3s were found in shared Treg sequences, reflecting a bias toward rearrangements containing few non-templated nucleotide insertions. Only TCRbeta chains were sequenced, and about 40% of the Treg sequences shared among healthy donors were also detected in healthy Tconv cells, possibly owing to differing TCRalpha chains. Tconv and Treg cells from AIRE-deficient patients showed TCRBV gene usage, CDR3 length and TCR diversity similar to those of healthy donors. Among around 3,800 shared Treg TCRbeta sequences, over 30% were shared exclusively among healthy donors and over 7% exclusively among patients, which suggests that Treg selection is less efficient in the absence of AIRE.

TCRbeta chain sequencing was performed with the immunoSEQ platform. The source study handled its data this way. When Treg repertoires were pooled, tens of thousands of distinct TCRbeta sequences were obtained from patients and around 100,000 from healthy donors. Treg TCRbeta sequences shared by two or more individuals were defined as public, and these public Treg TCRbeta sequences were subsequently searched for in Tconv repertoires. Group differences were tested with Mann-Whitney U tests and Bonferroni-Dunn correction in GraphPad Prism 7.03. TCRdb mirrors the immuneACCESS table, restricted to in-frame sequences. Some clones are absent from its copies; in checked studies, under half trace to an unresolved V gene, and the reason for the others is unknown. V, J and clone size derive from that table, while D and trimming were established from the DNA sequence. The sample records around 14,000 clones, about 93% of which are singletons. The ten largest account for approximately 0.99% of the sample.

For sorting, regulatory T cells were defined as CD4+CD25hiCD127low/negative cells. APECED syndrome was present in the AIRE-deficient patients. Tconv and Treg cells for TCRbeta sequencing were sorted on a FACSAria flow cytometer. Sorted cells were collected in 5-ml round-bottom polystyrene tubes, and dry cell pellets were stored frozen at -80 degrees C prior to sequencing. Sequenced material: Tregs sorted from PBMCs. The clonotype originates from a human donor with AIRE deficiency. The V and J genes are TRBV28 and TRBJ1-2, with 10 middle bases fitting TRBD1. The sequenced DNA: TGTGCCAGCAGTTCGGGACAGGGGAACTATGGCTACACCTTC. This encodes CASSSGQGNYGYTF.